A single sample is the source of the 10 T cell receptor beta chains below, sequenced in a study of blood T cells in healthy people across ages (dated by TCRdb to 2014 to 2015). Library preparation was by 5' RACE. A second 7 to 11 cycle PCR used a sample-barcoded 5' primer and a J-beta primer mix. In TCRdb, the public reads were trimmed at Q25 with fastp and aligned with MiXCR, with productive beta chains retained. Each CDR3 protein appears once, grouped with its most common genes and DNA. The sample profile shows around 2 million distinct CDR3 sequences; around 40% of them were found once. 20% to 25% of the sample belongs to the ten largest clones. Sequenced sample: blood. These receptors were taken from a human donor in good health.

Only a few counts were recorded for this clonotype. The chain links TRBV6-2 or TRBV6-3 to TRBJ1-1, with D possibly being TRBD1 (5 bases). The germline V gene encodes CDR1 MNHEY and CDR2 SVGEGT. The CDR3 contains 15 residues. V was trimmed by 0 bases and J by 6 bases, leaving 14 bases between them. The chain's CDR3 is CASSYSPAAGPEAFF. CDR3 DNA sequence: TGTGCCAGCAGTTACTCGCCCGCGGCGGGGCCTGAAGCTTTCTTT.

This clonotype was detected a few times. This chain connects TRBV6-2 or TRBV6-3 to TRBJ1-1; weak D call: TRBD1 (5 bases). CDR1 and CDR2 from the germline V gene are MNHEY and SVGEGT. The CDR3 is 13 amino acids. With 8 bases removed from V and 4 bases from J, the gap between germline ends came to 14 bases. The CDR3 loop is CASGRGLGTEAFF. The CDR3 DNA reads TGTGCCAGCGGGAGGGGTTTAGGCACTGAAGCTTTCTTT.

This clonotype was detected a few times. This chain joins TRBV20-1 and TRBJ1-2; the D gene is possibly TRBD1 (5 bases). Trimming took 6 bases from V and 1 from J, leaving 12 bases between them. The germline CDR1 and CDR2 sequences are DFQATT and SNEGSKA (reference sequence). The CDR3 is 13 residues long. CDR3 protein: CSASGGYNYGYTF. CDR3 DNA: TGCAGTGCCAGTGGGGGGTATAACTATGGCTACACCTTC.

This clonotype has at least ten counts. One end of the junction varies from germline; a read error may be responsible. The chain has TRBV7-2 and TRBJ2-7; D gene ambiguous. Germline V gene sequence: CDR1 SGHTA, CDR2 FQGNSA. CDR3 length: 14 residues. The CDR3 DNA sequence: TGCGCCAGCAGCTTGATCGGTTTCTCCTACGAGCAGTACTTC. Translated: CASSLIGFSYEQYF.

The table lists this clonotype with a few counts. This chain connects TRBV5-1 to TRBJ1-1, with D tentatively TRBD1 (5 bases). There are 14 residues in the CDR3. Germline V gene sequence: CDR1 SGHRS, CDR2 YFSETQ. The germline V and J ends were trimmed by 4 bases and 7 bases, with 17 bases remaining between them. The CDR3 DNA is TGCGCCAGCAGCACCTTCGACAGTGGCCTTGAAGCTTTCTTT. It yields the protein CASSTFDSGLEAFF.

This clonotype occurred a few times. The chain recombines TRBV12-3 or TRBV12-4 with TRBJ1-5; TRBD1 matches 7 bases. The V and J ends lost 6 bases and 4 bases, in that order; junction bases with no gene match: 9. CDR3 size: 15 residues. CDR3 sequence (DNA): TGTGCCAGCAGGCCCGGGACAGCTTGGAATCAGCCCCAGCATTTT. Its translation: CASRPGTAWNQPQHF.

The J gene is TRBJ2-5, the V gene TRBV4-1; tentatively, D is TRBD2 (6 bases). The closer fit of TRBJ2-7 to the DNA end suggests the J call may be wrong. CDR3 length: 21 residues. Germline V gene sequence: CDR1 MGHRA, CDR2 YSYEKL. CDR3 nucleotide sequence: TGCGCCAGCAGCCAAGAGAAACGAGGGCTCGGGAGCAAAGACAGCTTGTACGAGCAGTACTTC. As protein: CASSQEKRGLGSKDSLYEQYF.

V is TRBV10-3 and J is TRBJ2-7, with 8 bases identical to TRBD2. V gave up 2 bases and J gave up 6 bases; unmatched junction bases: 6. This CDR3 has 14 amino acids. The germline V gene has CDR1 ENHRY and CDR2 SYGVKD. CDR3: CAISESGGLSEQYF. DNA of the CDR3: TGTGCCATCAGTGAGAGCGGGGGCCTCTCCGAGCAGTACTTC.

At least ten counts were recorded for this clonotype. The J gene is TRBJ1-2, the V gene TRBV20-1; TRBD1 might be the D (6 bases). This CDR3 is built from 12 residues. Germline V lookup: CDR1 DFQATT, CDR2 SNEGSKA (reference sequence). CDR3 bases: TGCAGAGGGACACCAATCCAAGGAGGCTACACCTTC. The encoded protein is CRGTPIQGGYTF.

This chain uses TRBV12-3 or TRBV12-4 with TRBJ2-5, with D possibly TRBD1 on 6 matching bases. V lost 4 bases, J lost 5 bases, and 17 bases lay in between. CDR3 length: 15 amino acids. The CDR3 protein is CASSYLPGAGETQYF. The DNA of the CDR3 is TGTGCCAGCAGTTACTTGCCAGGGGCTGGGGAGACCCAGTACTTC.